This T cell receptor beta chain stems from a study of shared clonotypes between healthy human individuals. On the study more broadly: Each donor's CD8 memory used one plate, CD8 naive two, each CD4 subset three. Study observations and caveats: Naive subsets generally exceeded memory subsets in estimated richness. Lower generation probabilities were found for non-shared clonotypes than for those shared by all four donors.

This clone was observed a few times. Its antigen is not identified. The authors ran the assay at deep level. Clones were sequenced by immunoSEQ multiplex PCR, and TCRdb holds only the in-frame ones, with some missing. The sample yields almost 750,000 clones, 72% seen once. This TCR derives from a woman between 25 and 40 years old in good health. Sequenced sample: memory CD4+ T cells sorted from blood. The sample's subset: CD45RA-negative fraction.

The CDR3 region is CASSSAGGRADTQYF. The DNA for the CDR3 is TGTGCCAGCAGCTCAGCGGGAGGGCGTGCAGATACGCAGTATTTT. The chain links TRBV7-3 to TRBJ2-3; 10 bases align to TRBD2. Per the germline V gene, CDR1 is SGHTA and CDR2 is FQGTGA. Trimming cost V 4 bases and J 4 bases; bases outside gene matches: 5. CDR3 length: 15 residues.